These 21 T cell receptor gamma chains came from one sample sequenced in a study of intestinal T cells in coeliac disease. The TRG library came from 200 ng of biopsy DNA amplified with LymphoTrack primers. TCRdb used CATT to re-call clones from the multiplex PCR reads. The sample lists about a thousand gamma-chain clones; around 49% were seen once. Each case's genomic DNA was extracted from ten 5-µm formalin-fixed paraffin-embedded scrolls. Sample: a duodenal biopsy. The receptor source for this set is a human donor who served as a control with a normal duodenal biopsy, not a healthy volunteer.

To note about this clone: TCRdb attributes to this sequence the protein of a much larger clone, which differs from the DNA translation at residue 4; a read error is likely, and the protein displayed is translated from the DNA. V is TRGV2 and J is TRGJ1 or TRGJ2. CDR1 is EGSNGY, CDR2 YDSYNSKV, per germline. The CDR3 runs to 13 residues. The CDR3 region has the DNA TGTGCCACCCGGGACGGGTCAAATTATAAGAAACTCTTT. It is translated as CATRDGSNYKKLF.

Of note for this clone: A much larger clone differs from this one at a single base, so this may be a read error. The same CDR3 arises from other DNA sequences in this sample as well. The chain couples TRGV8 to TRGJP2. CDR3 length equals 12 residues. Germline assignment: CDR1 VENAVY and CDR2 YDSYNSRV. The CDR3 region has the DNA TGTGCTACCTGGGTTAAAGATTGGATCAAGACGTTT. Encoded protein: CATWVKDWIKTF.

By share of the sample, this clone is large. The chain recombines TRGV4 with TRGJ1 or TRGJ2. This CDR3 spans 14 amino acids. The J segment lost 15 bases and the V segment lost 0 bases, leaving 17 bases of the junction unmatched. CDR1 and CDR2 from the germline V gene are EGSTGY and YDSYTSSV. CDR3 in DNA: TGTGCCACCTGGGATGGGCCGATTTGCGCCAGGTTACTCTTT. Protein: CATWDGPICARLLF.

Regarding this clone: The DNA is omitted, as the CDR3 cannot be located on it reliably, and the CDR3 follows TCRdb's listing. The V gene is TRGV11, the J gene TRGJ1 or TRGJ2. TRGV11 counts as an open reading frame of uncertain function. Termini included, the CDR3 measures 13 amino acids. CDR3 loop: CTTVPAGCYRKLF.

The gene calls are TRGV8 and TRGJ1 or TRGJ2. The CDR3 has 12 residues. Germline CDR1 VENAVY, CDR2 YDSYNSRV. CDR3 sequence: CAPGSGWGKKLF. The CDR3 DNA sequence: TGTGCACCTGGGAGTGGCTGGGGTAAGAAACTCTTT.

The chain recombines TRGV2 with TRGJ1 or TRGJ2. Germline values: CDR1 EGSNGY, CDR2 YDSYNSKV. The ends lost 0 bases at V and 5 bases at J; junction bases unmatched: 13. CDR3 size: 16 residues. This CDR3 reads CATWDGATGEDYKKLF. The CDR3 region has the DNA TGTGCCACCTGGGACGGGGCGACTGGTGAAGATTATAAGAAACTCTTT.

CDR3 in amino acids: CATWDRPGIKKLF. The DNA of the CDR3 is TGTGCCACCTGGGACAGGCCTGGTATAAAGAAACTCTTT. The rearrangement links TRGV3 to TRGJ1 or TRGJ2. With V trimmed by 0 bases and J by 10 bases, 9 bases remained unmatched. The CDR3 is 13 residues long. The germline CDR1 and CDR2 sequences are VTNTFY and YDVSTARD (reference sequence).

Here the V gene is TRGV4, but the J gene went uncalled. Per germline, CDR1 EGSTGY and CDR2 YDSYTSSV. CDR3 size: 14 residues. CDR3 coding DNA: TGTGCCACCTGGGATGGGCCGATTTGCGCCAGGTATACCTTT. Protein: CATWDGPICARYTF.

This clone is large by share. This chain joins TRGV8 and TRGJ1 or TRGJ2. Trimming took 5 bases from V and 3 from J; bases not matched to a gene: 13. The CDR3 loop spans 15 amino acids. Germline V gene lookup returns CDR1 VENAVY and CDR2 YDSYNSRV. Here the CDR3 DNA reads TGTGCCACCTGGGTGCAAAGCGGCGGTTATTATAAGAAACTCTTT. Protein sequence: CATWVQSGGYYKKLF.

As for this clone: This could be a read error, since a much larger clone is one nucleotide away. The same CDR3 is also encoded by other DNA sequences in this sample. This sequence joins TRGV10 and TRGJ1 or TRGJ2. TRGV10 is classed as an ORF, of uncertain function. V lost 12 bases and J lost 11; bases outside the gene matches: 17. The CDR3 covers 12 residues. CDR3 loop: CAAWVEPGEKLF. CDR3 DNA sequence: TGTGCTGCATGGGTCGAACCCGGGGAGAAACTCTTT.

In this sample, this clone turned up a few times. For this DNA, TCRdb reports the protein of a much larger clone, which diverges at residue 8, most likely from a read error; the protein presented here is translated directly from the DNA. The J gene is TRGJ1 or TRGJ2, the V gene TRGV10. TRGV10 is marked as an open reading frame, function uncertain. The CDR3 has 12 amino acids. The CDR3 region has the DNA TGTGCTGCGTGGGTGTTTTATCATAAGAAACTCTTT. Protein sequence: CAAWVFYHKKLF.

In its sample, this clone ranks as large. Other DNA sequences in the sample encode the same CDR3. The chain has TRGV8 and TRGJP2. V trimming: 5 bases; J trimming: 8 bases; junction bases outside the gene matches: 5. Looked up from germline, CDR1 is VENAVY and CDR2 is YDSYNSRV. The length of the CDR3 is 12 residues. In DNA, the CDR3 is TGTGCCACCTGGGTTAAAGATTGGATCAAGACGTTT. Translation gives CATWVKDWIKTF.

By share, this clone counts as large. The rearrangement joins TRGV4 to TRGJ1 or TRGJ2. V shed 0 bases and J 8 bases; nucleotides not matched to a gene: 7. The CDR3 sequence is 13 residues long. Germline-derived CDR1 and CDR2 are EGSTGY and YDSYTSSV. CDR3 bases: TGTGCCACCTGGGATGGGCACAGGGATAAGAAACTCTTT. Its translation is CATWDGHRDKKLF.

This clone was counted a single time. This chain joins TRGV4 and TRGJ1 or TRGJ2. Germline lookup yields CDR1 EGSTGY and CDR2 YDSYTSSV. V was clipped by 8 bases and J by 3 bases; unmatched bases: 13. There are 14 residues in the CDR3. CDR3 region: CATLGWRVYYKKLF. In DNA form, the CDR3 reads TGTGCCACCTTGGGATGGAGAGTTTATTATAAGAAACTCTTT.

This rearrangement joins TRGV8 to TRGJ1 or TRGJ2. CDR1 is VENAVY and CDR2 is YDSYNSRV in the germline V gene. The CDR3 loop spans 14 amino acids. J was trimmed by 4 bases and V by 4 bases; bases with no gene match: 10. The CDR3 loop is CATWDPPEYYKKLF. Written as DNA, the CDR3 is TGTGCCACCTGGGACCCACCTGAATATTATAAGAAACTCTTT.

The V gene is TRGV9, the J gene TRGJ1 or TRGJ2. The V segment lost 2 bases and the J segment 12 bases; nucleotides outside the gene matches: 7. The CDR3 consists of 11 residues. Germline V gives CDR1 GITISATS, CDR2 ISYDGTV (reference sequence). CDR3 DNA: TGTGCCTTGTGGGAGGGTAAGGGGAAACTCTTT. It translates to CALWEGKGKLF.

Judged by abundance, this clone is large. Within the sample, other DNA sequences also encode this same CDR3. The chain is built from TRGV10 and TRGJP1. TRGV10 is noted as an ORF with a role that remains uncertain. The CDR3 contains 13 residues. J gave up 8 bases and V 8 bases, and 9 bases lay outside the gene matches. The CDR3 here is CAAWDGGGWFKIF. The CDR3 region has the DNA TGTGCTGCGTGGGATGGAGGGGGTTGGTTCAAGATATTT.

This clone was detected only a few times. A far larger clone is a single base away, which makes a read error likely. Other DNA sequences from this sample encode an identical CDR3 as well. The V and J genes are TRGV10 and TRGJP1. TRGV10 is an ORF, and what it does is uncertain. The CDR3 runs to 14 residues. The junction had 12 bases not matched to a gene; V was cut back by 8 bases and J by 8 bases. The CDR3 sequence: CAAWDSGTGWFKIF. The DNA for the CDR3 is TGTGCTGCGTGGGATTCTGGGACCGGTTGGTTCAAGATATTT.

The chain has TRGV2 and TRGJ1 or TRGJ2. The V gene's germline CDR1 is EGSNGY and CDR2 YDSYNSKV. CDR3 length: 12 residues. V was clipped by 1 base and J by 8 bases; unmatched bases: 5. In DNA, the CDR3 is TGTGCCACCTGGGACGGACCCCATAAGAAACTCTTT. Its protein product is CATWDGPHKKLF.

This clone was counted once. This chain links TRGV9 with TRGJ1 or TRGJ2. CDR1 GITISATS and CDR2 ISYDGTV come from the germline V gene (reference sequence). After removal of 11 bases from V and 4 bases from J, the junction contained 23 bases not matched to a gene. The CDR3 sequence is 16 residues long. The CDR3 here is CACGRCTLDYYYKKLF. For the CDR3, the DNA is TGTGCCTGTGGGAGGTGCACTTTGGATTACTATTATAAGAAACTCTTT.

Judged by abundance, this clone is large. The chain uses TRGV2 and TRGJ1 or TRGJ2. The CDR3 is 9 residues long. The ends lost 0 bases at V and 14 bases at J; junction bases unmatched: 1. Germline V gives CDR1 EGSNGY, CDR2 YDSYNSKV. Written as DNA, the CDR3 is TGTGCCACCTGGGACGGGCAACTCTTT. Its protein is CATWDGQLF.